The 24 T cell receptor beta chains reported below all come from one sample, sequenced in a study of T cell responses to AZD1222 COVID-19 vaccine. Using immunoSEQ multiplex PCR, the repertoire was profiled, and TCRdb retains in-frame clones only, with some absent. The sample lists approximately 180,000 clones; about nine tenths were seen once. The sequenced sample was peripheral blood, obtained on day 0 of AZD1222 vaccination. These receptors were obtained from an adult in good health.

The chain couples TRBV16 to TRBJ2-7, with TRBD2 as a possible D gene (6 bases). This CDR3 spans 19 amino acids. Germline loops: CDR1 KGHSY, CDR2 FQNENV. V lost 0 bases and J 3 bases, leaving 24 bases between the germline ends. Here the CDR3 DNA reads TGTGCCAGCAGCCAATCATTAGGTAGCGCCGGGACTTTCGTCTACGAGCAGTACTTC. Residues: CASSQSLGSAGTFVYEQYF.

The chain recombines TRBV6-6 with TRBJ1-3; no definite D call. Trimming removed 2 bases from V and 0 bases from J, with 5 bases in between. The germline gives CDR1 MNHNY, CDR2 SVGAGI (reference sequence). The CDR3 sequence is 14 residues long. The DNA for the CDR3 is TGTGCCAGCAGTTACGAGAGCTCTGGAAACACCATATATTTT. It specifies CASSYESSGNTIYF.

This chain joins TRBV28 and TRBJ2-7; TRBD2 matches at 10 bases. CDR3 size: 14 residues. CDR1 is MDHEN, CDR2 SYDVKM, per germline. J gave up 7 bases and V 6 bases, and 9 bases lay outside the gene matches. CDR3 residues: CASRLAGAAGEQYF. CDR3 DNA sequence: TGTGCCAGCAGGCTAGCGGGGGCCGCGGGAGAGCAGTACTTC.

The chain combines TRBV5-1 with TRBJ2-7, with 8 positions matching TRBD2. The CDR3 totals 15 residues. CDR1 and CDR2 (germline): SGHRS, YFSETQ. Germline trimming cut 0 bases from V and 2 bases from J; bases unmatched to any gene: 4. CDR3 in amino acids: CASSLGAGGPYEQYF. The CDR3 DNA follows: TGCGCCAGCAGCTTGGGGGCGGGAGGTCCCTACGAGCAGTACTTC.

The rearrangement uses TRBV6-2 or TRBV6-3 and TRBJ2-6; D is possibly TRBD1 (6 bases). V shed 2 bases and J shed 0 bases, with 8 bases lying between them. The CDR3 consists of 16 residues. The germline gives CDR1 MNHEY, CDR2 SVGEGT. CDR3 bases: TGTGCCAGCAGTTACGTAGGGGGCTCTGGGGCCAACGTCCTGACTTTC. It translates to CASSYVGGSGANVLTF.

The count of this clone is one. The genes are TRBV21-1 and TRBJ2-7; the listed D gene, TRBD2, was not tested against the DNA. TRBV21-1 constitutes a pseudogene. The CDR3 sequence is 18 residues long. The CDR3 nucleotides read TGTGCCAGCAGCACCCGCTGGGGACTAGCGGGAGCGAACTACGAGCAGTACTTC. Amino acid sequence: CASSTRWGLAGANYEQYF.

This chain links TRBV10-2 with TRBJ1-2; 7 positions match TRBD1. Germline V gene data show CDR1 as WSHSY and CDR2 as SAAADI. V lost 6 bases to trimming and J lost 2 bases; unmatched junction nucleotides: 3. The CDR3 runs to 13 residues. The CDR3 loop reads CASRLDRNYGYTF. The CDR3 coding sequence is TGCGCCAGCAGACTGGACAGGAACTATGGCTACACCTTC.

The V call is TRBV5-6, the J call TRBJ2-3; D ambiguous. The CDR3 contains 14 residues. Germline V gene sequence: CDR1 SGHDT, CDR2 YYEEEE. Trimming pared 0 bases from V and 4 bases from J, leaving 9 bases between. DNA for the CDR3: TGTGCCAGCAGCTTGGCACGAGGCCCAGATACGCAGTATTTT. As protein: CASSLARGPDTQYF.

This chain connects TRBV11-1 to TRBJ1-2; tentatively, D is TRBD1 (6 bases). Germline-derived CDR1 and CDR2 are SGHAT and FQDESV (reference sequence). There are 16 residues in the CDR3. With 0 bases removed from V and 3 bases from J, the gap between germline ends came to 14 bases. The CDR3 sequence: CASSLAVSGGHYGYTF. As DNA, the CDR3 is TGTGCCAGCAGCTTAGCGGTATCGGGGGGCCACTATGGCTACACCTTC.

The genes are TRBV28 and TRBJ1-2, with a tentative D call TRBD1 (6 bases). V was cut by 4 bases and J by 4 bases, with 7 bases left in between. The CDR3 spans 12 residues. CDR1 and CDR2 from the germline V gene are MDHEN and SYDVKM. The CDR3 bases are TGTGCCAGCAGTTACAGGGTCTATGGCTACACCTTC. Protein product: CASSYRVYGYTF.

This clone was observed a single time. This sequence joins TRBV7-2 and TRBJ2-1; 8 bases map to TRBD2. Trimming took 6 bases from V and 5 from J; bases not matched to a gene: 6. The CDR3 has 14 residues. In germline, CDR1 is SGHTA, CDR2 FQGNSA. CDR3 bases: TGTGCCAGCAGACCGGGAGGGAGCGACAATGAGCAGTTCTTC. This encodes CASRPGGSDNEQFF.

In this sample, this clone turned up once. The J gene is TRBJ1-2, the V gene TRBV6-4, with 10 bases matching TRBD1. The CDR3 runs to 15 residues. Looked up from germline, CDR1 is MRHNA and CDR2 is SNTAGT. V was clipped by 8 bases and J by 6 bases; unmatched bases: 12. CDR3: CASSRPGQGLNGYTF. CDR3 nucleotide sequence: TGTGCCAGCTCCAGACCGGGACAGGGGCTAAATGGCTACACCTTC.

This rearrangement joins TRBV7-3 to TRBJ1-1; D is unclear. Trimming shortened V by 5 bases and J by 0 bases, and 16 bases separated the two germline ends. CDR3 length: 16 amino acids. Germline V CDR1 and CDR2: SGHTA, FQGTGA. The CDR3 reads CASSPNAVHLNTEAFF. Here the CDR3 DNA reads TGTGCCAGCAGCCCCAATGCAGTACACTTGAACACTGAAGCTTTCTTT.

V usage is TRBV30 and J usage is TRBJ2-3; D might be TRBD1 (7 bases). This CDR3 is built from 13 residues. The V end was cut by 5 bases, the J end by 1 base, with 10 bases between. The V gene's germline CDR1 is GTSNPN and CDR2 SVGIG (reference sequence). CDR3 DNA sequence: TGTGCCTGGGGGGGGACAGGCACAGATACGCAGTATTTT. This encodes CAWGGTGTDTQYF. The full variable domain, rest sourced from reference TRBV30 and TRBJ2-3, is SQTIHQWPATLVQPVGSPLSLECTVEGTSNPNLYWYRQAAGRGLQLLFYSVGIGQISSEVPQNLSASRPQDRQFILSSKKLLLSDSGFYLCAWGGTGTDTQYFGPGTRLTVL.

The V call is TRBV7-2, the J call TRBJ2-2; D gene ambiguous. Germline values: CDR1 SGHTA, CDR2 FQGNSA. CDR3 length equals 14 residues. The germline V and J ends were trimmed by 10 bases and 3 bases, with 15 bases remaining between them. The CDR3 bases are TGTGCCACCCCGCCAAGTCCATACACCGGGGAGCTGTTTTTT. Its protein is CATPPSPYTGELFF.

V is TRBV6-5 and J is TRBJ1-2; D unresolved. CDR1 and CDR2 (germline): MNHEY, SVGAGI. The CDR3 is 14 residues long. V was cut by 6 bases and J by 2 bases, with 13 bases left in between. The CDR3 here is CASSPPGRNYGYTF. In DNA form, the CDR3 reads TGTGCCAGCAGCCCACCGGGCAGAAACTATGGCTACACCTTC.

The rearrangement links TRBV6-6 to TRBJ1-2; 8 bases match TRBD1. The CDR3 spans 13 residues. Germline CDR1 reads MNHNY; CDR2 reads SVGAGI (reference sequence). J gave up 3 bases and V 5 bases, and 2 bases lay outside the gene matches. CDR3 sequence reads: CASSQDRDYGYTF. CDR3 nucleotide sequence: TGTGCCAGCAGTCAGGACAGGGACTATGGCTACACCTTC.

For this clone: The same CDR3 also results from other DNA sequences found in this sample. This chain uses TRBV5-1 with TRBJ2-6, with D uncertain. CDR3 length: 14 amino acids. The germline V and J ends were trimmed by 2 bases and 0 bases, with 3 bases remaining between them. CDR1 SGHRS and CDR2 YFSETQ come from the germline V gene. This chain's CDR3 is CASSFSSGANVLTF. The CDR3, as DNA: TGCGCCAGCAGCTTCTCCTCTGGGGCCAACGTCCTGACTTTC.

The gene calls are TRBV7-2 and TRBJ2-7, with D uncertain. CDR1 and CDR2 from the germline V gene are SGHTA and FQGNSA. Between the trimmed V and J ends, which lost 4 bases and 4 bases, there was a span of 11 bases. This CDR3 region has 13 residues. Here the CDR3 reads CASSSRRLYEQYF. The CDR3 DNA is TGTGCCAGCAGCTCCCGTCGTTTATACGAGCAGTACTTC.

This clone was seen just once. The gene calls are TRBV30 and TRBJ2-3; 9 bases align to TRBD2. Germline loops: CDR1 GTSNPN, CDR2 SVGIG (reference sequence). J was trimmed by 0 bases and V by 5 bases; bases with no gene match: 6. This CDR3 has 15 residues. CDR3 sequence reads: CAWDSTSGSTDTQYF. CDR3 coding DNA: TGTGCCTGGGACAGCACTAGCGGGAGCACAGATACGCAGTATTTT.

DNA of the CDR3: TGTGCCAGCAGCTTGTTCGGGGGGCCTAATCAGCCCCAGCATTTT. This sequence encodes CASSLFGGPNQPQHF. The V and J genes are TRBV5-6 and TRBJ1-5, with D perhaps TRBD1 (6 bases). CDR1 SGHDT and CDR2 YYEEEE come from the germline V gene. V shed 1 base and J shed 4 bases, with 12 bases lying between them. CDR3 size: 15 residues. Full variable domain (missing parts from reference TRBV5-6 and TRBJ1-5): DAGVTQSPTHLIKTRGQQVTLRCSPKSGHDTVSWYQQALGQGPQFIFQYYEEEERQRGNFPDRFSGHQFPNYSSELNVNALLLGDSALYLCASSLFGGPNQPQHFGDGTRLSIL.

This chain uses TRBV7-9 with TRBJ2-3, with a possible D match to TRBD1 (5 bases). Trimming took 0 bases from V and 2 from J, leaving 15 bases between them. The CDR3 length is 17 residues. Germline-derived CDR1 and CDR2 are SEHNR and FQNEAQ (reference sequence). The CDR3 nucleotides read TGTGCCAGCAGCTTAGCGAGACAGCGCCTAGTCACAGATACGCAGTATTTT. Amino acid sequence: CASSLARQRLVTDTQYF.

CDR3 sequence (DNA): TGTGCCAGTAGATTGGAAAGGGTGGACGGCTACACCTTC. Translating it yields CASRLERVDGYTF. The chain is built from TRBV19 and TRBJ1-2, with D unresolved. Germline CDR1 LNHDA, CDR2 SQIVND (reference sequence). V shed 6 bases and J shed 8 bases, with 16 bases lying between them. This CDR3 has 13 residues.

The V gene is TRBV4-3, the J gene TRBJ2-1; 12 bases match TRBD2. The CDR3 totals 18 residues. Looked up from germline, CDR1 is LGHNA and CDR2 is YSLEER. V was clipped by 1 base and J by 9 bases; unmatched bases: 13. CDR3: CASSQVWLAGGVPGEQFF. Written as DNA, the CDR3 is TGCGCCAGCAGCCAAGTTTGGCTAGCGGGAGGGGTACCCGGTGAGCAGTTCTTC.